The 20 T cell receptor beta chains below were found in one sample sequenced in a study of shared clonotypes between healthy human individuals. Sequencing was performed with immunoSEQ multiplex PCR; in TCRdb, only in-frame clones are kept and a portion is missing. The repertoire has about 480,000 clones, roughly 79% of them found once; the top ten carry approximately 12%. The sample consisted of PBMCs. The receptors derive from a woman aged 40 to 49 in good health. Some clones in this sample may be carry-over from other donors' samples.

This clone was picked up a small number of times. This chain links TRBV11-3 with TRBJ2-1; the D is unclear. Germline V gives CDR1 SGHNT, CDR2 YENEEA. V was pared by 0 bases and J by 8 bases, with 11 bases between. The CDR3 length is 14 residues. The CDR3 spells CASSLDRIVDEQFF. The CDR3 DNA sequence: TGTGCCAGCAGCTTAGACAGGATCGTCGATGAGCAGTTCTTC. Looking up the rest from reference TRBV11-3 and TRBJ2-1 gives the full variable domain: EAGVVQSPRYKIIEKKQPVAFWCNPISGHNTLYWYLQNLGQGPELLIRYENEEAVDDSQLPKDRFSAERLKGVDSTLKIQPAELGDSAVYLCASSLDRIVDEQFFGPGTRLTVL.

The table lists this clone with a count of one. The V call is TRBV19, the J call TRBJ2-2, with TRBD2 as a possible D gene (6 bases). The V gene's germline CDR1 is LNHDA and CDR2 SQIVND (reference sequence). The V end lost 3 bases, the J end lost 4 bases, and 15 bases lay between the germline ends. The CDR3 sequence is 16 residues long. This chain's CDR3 is CASSIDPGVGTGELFF. CDR3 nucleotides: TGTGCCAGTAGTATCGATCCGGGAGTCGGCACCGGGGAGCTGTTTTTT.

The chain links TRBV11-1 to TRBJ2-3; D unclear. The germline V and J ends were trimmed by 6 bases and 2 bases, with 9 bases remaining between them. From germline, CDR1 is SGHAT and CDR2 FQDESV (reference sequence). There are 13 residues in the CDR3. In nucleotides, the CDR3 is TGTGCCAGCAGTCCTCGCATCACAGATACGCAGTATTTT. It specifies CASSPRITDTQYF.

The V gene is TRBV5-1, the J gene TRBJ1-3; D unclear. With 0 bases removed from V and 0 bases from J, the gap between germline ends came to 10 bases. Germline V CDR1 and CDR2: SGHRS, YFSETQ. CDR3 size: 16 residues. The CDR3 region is CASSLVGSLSGNTIYF. In DNA, the CDR3 is TGCGCCAGCAGCTTGGTTGGAAGCCTCTCTGGAAACACCATATATTTT.

The rearrangement uses TRBV15 and TRBJ2-7, with 7 bases lining up with TRBD1. Germline V lookup: CDR1 LNHNV, CDR2 YYDKDF (reference sequence). V lost 1 base, J lost 2 bases, and 5 bases stayed unmatched. The CDR3 runs to 15 residues. The CDR3 region has the DNA TGTGCCACCAGCAGAGTGGACAGGCCCCCCTACGAGCAGTACTTC. Its protein is CATSRVDRPPYEQYF.

V and J are TRBV10-2 and TRBJ2-2; D is perhaps TRBD2 (7 bases). V was shortened by 2 bases and J by 11 bases, with 18 bases between the two germline ends. This CDR3 is built from 15 residues. Germline V gene data show CDR1 as WSHSY and CDR2 as SAAADI. The CDR3 sequence is CASSETRGGGAELFF. The DNA for the CDR3 is TGCGCCAGCAGTGAGACCCGCGGGGGCGGGGCTGAGCTGTTTTTT.

This clone was recorded once. The chain carries TRBV19 and TRBJ2-2, with D possibly TRBD2 on 5 matching bases. CDR1 is LNHDA and CDR2 is SQIVND in the germline V gene (reference sequence). CDR3 length: 14 amino acids. Trimming took off 6 bases at V and 7 bases at J, with 15 bases between the two ends. The CDR3, as DNA: TGTGCCAGTAGGGCTAGCCACCAAATCGGGGAGCTGTTTTTT. Translated, it gives CASRASHQIGELFF.

V is TRBV18 and J is TRBJ2-5; the D gene is possibly TRBD2 (6 bases). The better agreement between TRBJ2-7 and the DNA end casts doubt on the J call. Germline V gene lookup returns CDR1 KGHSH and CDR2 LQKENI. The CDR3 contains 15 residues. The CDR3 DNA follows: TGTGCCAGCTCACCACAGGAGGGGACCTACTACGAGCAGTACTTC. It encodes CASSPQEGTYYEQYF.

The CDR3 DNA reads as TGCGCCAGCAGCTTGGGTCAGGGTAACTACGAGCAGTACTTC. Residues: CASSLGQGNYEQYF. The chain employs TRBV5-1 and TRBJ2-7; D possibly corresponds to TRBD1 (5 bases). This CDR3 spans 14 amino acids. The germline gives CDR1 SGHRS, CDR2 YFSETQ. The ends were cut back, 0 bases at V and 3 bases at J, with 10 bases in the middle.

This sequence joins TRBV19 and TRBJ1-5; 7 nucleotides match TRBD1. J lost 9 bases, V lost 3 bases, and 11 bases had no gene match. Germline CDR1 reads LNHDA; CDR2 reads SQIVND (reference sequence). The CDR3 is made up of 15 amino acids. The DNA of the CDR3 is TGTGCCAGTAGTATGAGTCCAGGGGGGCGGGGGCCCCAGCATTTT. Amino acids: CASSMSPGGRGPQHF.

This sequence joins TRBV4-3 and TRBJ2-1, with D perhaps matching TRBD1 (6 bases). This CDR3 is 13 amino acids long. Between the trimmed V and J ends, which lost 1 base and 6 bases, there was a span of 7 bases. CDR1 and CDR2 (germline): LGHNA, YSLEER. CDR3 bases: TGCGCCAGCAGCCAAGTAGGGGGCAATGAGCAGTTCTTC. This gives the protein CASSQVGGNEQFF.

V and J are TRBV5-1 and TRBJ2-7, with TRBD1 matching 12 bases. The CDR3 covers 15 residues. Germline loops: CDR1 SGHRS, CDR2 YFSETQ. V dropped 3 bases and J dropped 5; count of bases not matched to a gene: 6. The DNA of the CDR3 is TGCGCCAGCAGCTCCTCCGGGACAGGGGGCGACGAGCAGTACTTC. It encodes CASSSSGTGGDEQYF. Variable domain in full (rest from reference TRBV5-1 and TRBJ2-7): KAGVTQTPRYLIKTRGQQVTLSCSPISGHRSVSWYQQTPGQGLQFLFEYFSETQRNKGNFPGRFSGRQFSNSRSEMNVSTLELGDSALYLCASSSSGTGGDEQYFGPGTRLTVT.

The V and J genes are TRBV5-4 and TRBJ2-7, with D perhaps TRBD2 (6 bases). The germline gives CDR1 SGHNT, CDR2 YYREEE (reference sequence). Trimming took 2 bases from V and 0 from J, leaving 12 bases between them. The CDR3 consists of 15 residues. DNA of the CDR3: TGTGCCAGCAGCTTTGGTGCGACTAGCTCCTACGAGCAGTACTTC. Its protein is CASSFGATSSYEQYF.

This clone was observed once. This rearrangement joins TRBV5-4 to TRBJ1-4; 8 bases fit TRBD1. After removal of 5 bases from V and 5 bases from J, the junction contained 8 bases not matched to a gene. Germline V gives CDR1 SGHNT, CDR2 YYREEE (reference sequence). CDR3 length: 15 amino acids. CDR3 amino acids: CASSSLTGENEKLFF. In DNA, the CDR3 is TGTGCCAGCAGTTCGTTGACAGGGGAGAATGAAAAACTGTTTTTT.

The rearrangement joins TRBV14 to TRBJ2-3; D uncertain. Trimming removed 4 bases from V and 2 bases from J, with 13 bases in between. The CDR3 has 15 residues. CDR1 SGHDN and CDR2 FVKESK come from the germline V gene. CDR3 DNA sequence: TGTGCCAGCAGCCGAAGAGGACCCTCCACAGATACGCAGTATTTT. The encoded protein is CASSRRGPSTDTQYF. Together with reference TRBV14 and TRBJ2-3, the CDR3 gives the full variable domain: EAGVTQFPSHSVIEKGQTVTLRCDPISGHDNLYWYRRVMGKEIKFLLHFVKESKQDESGMPNNRFLAERTGGTYSTLKVQPAELEDSGVYFCASSRRGPSTDTQYFGPGTRLTVL.

This clone was observed a few times. The rearrangement joins TRBV28 to TRBJ1-5; TRBD1 aligns across 9 bases. Germline V gives CDR1 MDHEN, CDR2 SYDVKM. J lost 6 bases, V lost 7 bases, and 7 bases had no gene match. This CDR3 contains 14 residues. The CDR3 here is CASISTGGIQPQHF. The DNA of the CDR3 is TGTGCCAGCATTTCGACAGGGGGGATTCAGCCCCAGCATTTT. Drawing the rest from reference TRBV28 and TRBJ1-5, the complete variable domain is DVKVTQSSRYLVKRTGEKVFLECVQDMDHENMFWYRQDPGLGLRLIYFSYDVKMKEKGDIPEGYSVSREKKERFSLILESASTNQTSMYLCASISTGGIQPQHFGDGTRLSIL.

The chain carries TRBV27 and TRBJ2-5; either TRBD1 or TRBD2 may supply D (5 bases each). Trimming pared 3 bases from V and 5 bases from J, leaving 10 bases between. The germline CDR1 and CDR2 sequences are MNHEY and SMNVEV (reference sequence). This CDR3 comprises 13 residues. The DNA of the CDR3 is TGTGCCAGCAGTTTGGGGGTGGGGGAGACCCAGTACTTC. Encoded protein: CASSLGVGETQYF.

The chain combines TRBV18 with TRBJ2-7; 11 nucleotides agree with TRBD2. This CDR3 has 15 residues. Germline V gives CDR1 KGHSH, CDR2 LQKENI. Trimming took 3 bases from V and 2 from J; bases not matched to a gene: 3. CDR3: CASSPTGLAAYEQYF. The CDR3 nucleotides read TGTGCCAGCTCACCCACGGGACTAGCGGCCTACGAGCAGTACTTC. The full variable domain, rest sourced from reference TRBV18 and TRBJ2-7, is NAGVMQNPRHLVRRRGQEARLRCSPMKGHSHVYWYRQLPEEGLKFMVYLQKENIIDESGMPKERFSAEFPKEGPSILRIQQVVRGDSAAYFCASSPTGLAAYEQYFGPGTRLTVT.

The chain couples TRBV5-1 to TRBJ2-1; 14 bases agree with TRBD2. V lost 0 bases, J lost 4 bases, and 6 bases stayed unmatched. From germline, CDR1 is SGHRS and CDR2 YFSETQ. The CDR3 has 18 residues. The CDR3 DNA reads TGCGCCAGCAGCTTGGCCGGGACTAGCGGGAGTCGGTACAATGAGCAGTTCTTC. This translates into CASSLAGTSGSRYNEQFF. The full variable domain, rest sourced from reference TRBV5-1 and TRBJ2-1, is KAGVTQTPRYLIKTRGQQVTLSCSPISGHRSVSWYQQTPGQGLQFLFEYFSETQRNKGNFPGRFSGRQFSNSRSEMNVSTLELGDSALYLCASSLAGTSGSRYNEQFFGPGTRLTVL.

This chain connects TRBV27 to TRBJ2-3; 15 bases match TRBD2. The CDR3 runs to 16 residues. V dropped 5 bases and J dropped 4; count of bases not matched to a gene: 4. Germline CDR1 and CDR2: MNHEY and SMNVEV (reference sequence). CDR3 sequence: CASSRGLAGGADTQYF. The DNA of the CDR3 is TGTGCCAGCAGTAGAGGACTAGCGGGAGGGGCAGATACGCAGTATTTT.